The present entry profiles one T cell receptor (beta chain) with its context. The antigen is unknown. Sequence at one end of the junction differs from germline and may be a read error. This sample stems from a study of CD8+CD57+ T cells in acquired aplastic anemia. Turning to the study itself: Recorded DNA amounts for sorted CD4+ and CD8+ cells had an average of approximately 3 ug. Study-wide results and limits: Around 29 shared CD8+ CDR3s appeared highly expressed within patients' immunodominant clones. In CD8+ cells, Simpson's diversity showed no significant difference between patients and controls.

Sequencing involved patients with CD8+CD57+ cell expansion previously shown by flow cytometry. TCR beta VDJ and CDR3 profiles were obtained from a genomic DNA template. TCRdb itself ran the reads through MiXCR, one entry per CDR3 protein. This table holds 150,000 to 180,000 distinct CDR3 sequences, about 52% found once. The receptor was isolated from a human donor with aplastic anemia. Sequenced material: sorted CD4+, CD8+, or CD8+CD57+ T cells (not recorded which) from PBMCs.

The CDR3 sequence: CASSLETGTDERFF. CDR3 sequence (DNA): TGTGCCAGCAGCTTAGAAACGGGAACGGACGAGCGGTTCTTC. This chain joins TRBV7-7 and TRBJ2-1, with a possible D match to TRBD2 (5 bases). The length of the CDR3 is 14 residues. The germline CDR1 and CDR2 sequences are SSHAT and FNYEAQ (reference sequence). The full variable domain, in which reference TRBV7-7 and TRBJ2-1 provide the parts outside the CDR3, is GAGVSQSPRYKVTKRGQDVTLRCDPISSHATLYWYQQALGQGPEFLTYFNYEAQPDKSGLPSDRFSAERPEGSISTLTIQRTEQRDSAMYRCASSLETGTDERFFGPGTRLTVL.